The TCR beta chain described here comes from a study of identical twins' blood T cells. Study as a whole: Roughly twelve libraries, six alpha and six beta, gave approximately 48 million reads. General study points: Twins reportedly had markedly more similar V usage than unrelated donors, even among out-of-frame TCRbeta clonotypes. Twins shared more top CDR3 clonotypes than unrelated donors did.

In germline, CDR1 is MNHEY, CDR2 SVGEGT. This CDR3 is 16 amino acids long. Unmatched junction bases numbered 13, after V lost 6 bases and J lost 9 bases. In its sample, this clonotype was seen a few times. The antigen is unknown. TCRdb re-called the 5' RACE reads with MiXCR, one entry per CDR3 protein. Among 350,000 to 450,000 distinct CDR3 sequences listed, more than 25% were seen once. This clonotype was sampled from a woman between 18 and 50 years old in good health. The specimen sequenced was PBMCs. V gene TRBV6-2 or TRBV6-3 combines with J gene TRBJ2-1; 11 bases are shared with TRBD2. CDR3 sequence: CASRIIAGGPYGEQFF. The CDR3 bases are TGTGCCAGCAGAATTATAGCGGGAGGGCCTTACGGTGAGCAGTTCTTC.